This T cell receptor (beta chain) was profiled in a study of shared T cell receptors in the human thymus. The CDR3 covers 13 residues. Germline CDR1 is SGHRS and CDR2 is YFSETQ. V lost 6 bases and J 7 bases, leaving 14 bases between the germline ends. Here immunoSEQ multiplex PCR was the method, and the copy in TCRdb shows in-frame clones only, minus some. The table includes 650,000 to 950,000 clones, 70% to 90% detected once. The same data also contributed to another study, on human thymus T cells. That study reports: V and J gene usage appeared biased in thymic and blood repertoires.

This chain connects TRBV5-1 to TRBJ2-1; the D gene is possibly TRBD1 (6 bases). Material for sequencing was thymocytes. The TCR was taken from a girl under two years old with a congenital heart defect. CDR3 bases: TGCGCCAGCATACCCCAGGGGCGTAATGAGCAGTTCTTC. The encoded protein is CASIPQGRNEQFF.